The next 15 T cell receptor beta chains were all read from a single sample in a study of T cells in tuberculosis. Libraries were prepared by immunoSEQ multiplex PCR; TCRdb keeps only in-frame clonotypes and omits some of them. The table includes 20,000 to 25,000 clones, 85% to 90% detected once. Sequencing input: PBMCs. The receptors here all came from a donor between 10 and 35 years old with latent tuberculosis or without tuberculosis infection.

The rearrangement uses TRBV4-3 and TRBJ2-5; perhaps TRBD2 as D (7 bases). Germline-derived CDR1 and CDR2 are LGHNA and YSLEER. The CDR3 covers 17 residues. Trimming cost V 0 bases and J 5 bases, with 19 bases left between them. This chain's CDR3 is CASSQERGGPWEETQYF. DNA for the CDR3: TGCGCCAGCAGCCAAGAAAGGGGGGGGCCTTGGGAGGAGACCCAGTACTTC.

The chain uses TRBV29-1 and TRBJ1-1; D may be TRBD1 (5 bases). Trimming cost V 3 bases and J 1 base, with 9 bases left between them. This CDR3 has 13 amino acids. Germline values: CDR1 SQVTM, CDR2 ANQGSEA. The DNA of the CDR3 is TGCAGCGTTGAGCGGACACAGAACACTGAAGCTTTCTTT. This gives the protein CSVERTQNTEAFF.

This CDR3 is CATSTGDEGEQFF. CDR3 nucleotides: TGTGCCACCAGCACGGGGGACGAAGGTGAGCAGTTCTTC. This chain connects TRBV15 to TRBJ2-1; the D gene is possibly TRBD2 (6 bases). The V gene lost 4 bases and the J gene lost 9 bases, with 13 bases spanning the gap. Germline V CDR1 and CDR2: LNHNV, YYDKDF (reference sequence). CDR3 length: 13 amino acids.

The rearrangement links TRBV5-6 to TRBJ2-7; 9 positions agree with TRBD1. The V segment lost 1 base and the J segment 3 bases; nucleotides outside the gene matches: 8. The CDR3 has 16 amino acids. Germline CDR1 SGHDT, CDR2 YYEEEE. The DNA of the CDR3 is TGTGCCAGCAGCTTGACTAGGGGACAGGGAATCTACGAGCAGTACTTC. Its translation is CASSLTRGQGIYEQYF.

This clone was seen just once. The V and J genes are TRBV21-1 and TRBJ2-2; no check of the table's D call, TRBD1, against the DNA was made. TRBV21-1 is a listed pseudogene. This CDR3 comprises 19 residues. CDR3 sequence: CASSKSLCATGEYTGELFF. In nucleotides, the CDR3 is TGTGCCAGCAGCAAATCTCTGTGCGCGACAGGGGAATACACCGGGGAGCTGTTTTTT.

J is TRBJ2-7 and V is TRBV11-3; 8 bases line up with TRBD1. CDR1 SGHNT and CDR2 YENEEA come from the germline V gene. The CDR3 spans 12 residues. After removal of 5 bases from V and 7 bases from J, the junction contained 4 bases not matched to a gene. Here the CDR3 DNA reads TGTGCCAGCAGCCAGACAGGGGATGAGCAGTACTTC. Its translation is CASSQTGDEQYF.

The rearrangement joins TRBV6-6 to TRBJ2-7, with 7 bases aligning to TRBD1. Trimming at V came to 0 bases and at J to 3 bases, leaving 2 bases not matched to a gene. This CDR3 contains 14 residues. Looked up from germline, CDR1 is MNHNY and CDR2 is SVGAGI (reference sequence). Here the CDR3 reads CASSYSAGGYEQYF. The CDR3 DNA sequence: TGTGCCAGCAGTTACTCTGCAGGGGGCTACGAGCAGTACTTC.

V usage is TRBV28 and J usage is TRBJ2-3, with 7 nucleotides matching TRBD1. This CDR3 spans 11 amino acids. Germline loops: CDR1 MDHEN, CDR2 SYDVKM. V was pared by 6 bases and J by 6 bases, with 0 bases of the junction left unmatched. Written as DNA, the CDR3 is TGTGCCAGCAGCAGGGGGGATACGCAGTATTTT. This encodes CASSRGDTQYF.

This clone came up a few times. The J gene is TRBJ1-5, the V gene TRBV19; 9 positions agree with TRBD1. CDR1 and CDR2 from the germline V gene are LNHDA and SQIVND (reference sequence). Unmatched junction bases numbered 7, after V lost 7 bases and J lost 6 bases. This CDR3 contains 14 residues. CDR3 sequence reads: CASIKQGAGQPQHF. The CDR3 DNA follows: TGTGCCAGTATCAAACAGGGGGCAGGTCAGCCCCAGCATTTT.

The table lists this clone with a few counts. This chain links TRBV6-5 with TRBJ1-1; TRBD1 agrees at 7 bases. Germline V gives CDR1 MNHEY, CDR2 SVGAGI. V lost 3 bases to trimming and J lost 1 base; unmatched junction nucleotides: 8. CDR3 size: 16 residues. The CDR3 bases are TGTGCCAGCAGTTATCCCACAGGGGCGGGGAACACTGAAGCTTTCTTT. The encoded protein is CASSYPTGAGNTEAFF.

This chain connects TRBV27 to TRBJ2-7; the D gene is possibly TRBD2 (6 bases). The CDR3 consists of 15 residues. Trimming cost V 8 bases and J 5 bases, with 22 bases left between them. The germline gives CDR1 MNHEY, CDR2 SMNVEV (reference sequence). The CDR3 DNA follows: TGTGCCAGCGCAACGGCGGGGTCTAAGATCCACGAGCAGTACTTC. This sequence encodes CASATAGSKIHEQYF.

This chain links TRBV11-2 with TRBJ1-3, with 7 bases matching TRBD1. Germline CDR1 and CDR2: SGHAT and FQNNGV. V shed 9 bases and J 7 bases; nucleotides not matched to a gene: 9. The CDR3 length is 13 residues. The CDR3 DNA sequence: TGTGCCAGTCACTGGCTACAGGGGAACACCATATATTTT. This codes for CASHWLQGNTIYF.

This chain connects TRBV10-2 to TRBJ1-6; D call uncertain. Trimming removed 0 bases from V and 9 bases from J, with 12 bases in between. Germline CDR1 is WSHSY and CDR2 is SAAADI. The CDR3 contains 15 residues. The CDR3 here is CASSESSTVSSPLHF. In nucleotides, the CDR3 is TGCGCCAGCAGTGAGTCTTCCACCGTGAGTTCACCCCTCCACTTT.

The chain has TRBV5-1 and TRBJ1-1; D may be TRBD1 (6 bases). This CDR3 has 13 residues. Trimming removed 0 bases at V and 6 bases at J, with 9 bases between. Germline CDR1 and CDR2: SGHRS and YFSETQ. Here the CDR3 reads CASSLGQGPEAFF. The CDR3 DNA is TGCGCCAGCAGCTTGGGGCAGGGGCCTGAAGCTTTCTTT.

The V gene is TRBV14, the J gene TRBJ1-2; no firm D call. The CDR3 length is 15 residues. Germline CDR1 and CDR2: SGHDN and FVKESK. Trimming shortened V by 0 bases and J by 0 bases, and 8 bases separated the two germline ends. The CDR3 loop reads CASSQENIPNYGYTF. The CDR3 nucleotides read TGTGCCAGCAGCCAAGAGAACATACCTAACTATGGCTACACCTTC. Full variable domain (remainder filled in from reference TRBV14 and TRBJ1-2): EAGVTQFPSHSVIEKGQTVTLRCDPISGHDNLYWYRRVMGKEIKFLLHFVKESKQDESGMPNNRFLAERTGGTYSTLKVQPAELEDSGVYFCASSQENIPNYGYTFGSGTRLTVV.